These T cell receptor beta chains were read from a single sample in a study of cytomegalovirus exposure and HLA in healthy donors. Method: immunoSEQ multiplex PCR; TCRdb's copy keeps in-frame clones and lacks some. The table lists 85,000 to 95,000 clones, 6% to 9% of them singletons. Sequencing was performed on PBMCs. These TCRs come from a man between 50 and 59 years old in good health and CMV-seronegative. Each CDR3 is given with its conserved first and last residue. D genes are given only for firm matches. Clone size is given for some rows only: seen once, a few or many times, or a class if the clone is expanded.

size | J | V | D | DNA | CDR3
NA | TRBJ1-1 | TRBV30 | NA | TGTGCCTGGAGTGTACTGTTGAACACTGAAGCTTTCTTT | CAWSVLLNTEAFF
NA | TRBJ2-1 | TRBV12-5 | NA | TGTGCTAGTGGTTTGGTACGTACAGGGACCCCCTTTCCGGATGAGCAGTTCTTC | CASGLVRTGTPFPDEQFF
NA | TRBJ1-5 | TRBV19 | TRBD1 | TGTGCCAGTACCCTAGCAGACAGGGTTCGCAATCAGCCCCAGCATTTT | CASTLADRVRNQPQHF
few | TRBJ2-4 | TRBV5-6 | NA | TGTGCCAGCAGCTTTGGCGGGGCCAAAAACATTCAGTACTTC | CASSFGGAKNIQYF
NA | TRBJ2-4 | TRBV5-1 | TRBD1 | TGCGCCAGCAGCTTCCTCCCGACAGGGGAAAACATTCAGTACTTC | CASSFLPTGENIQYF
few | TRBJ2-3 | TRBV9 | TRBD2 | TGTGCCAGCAGCGTAGGACTAGCGGGATACTCTAGCACAGATACGCAGTATTTT | CASSVGLAGYSSTDTQYF
NA | TRBJ1-2 | TRBV5-5 | TRBD1 | TGTGCCAGCAGCATTCGGACAGGGGAGTATGGCTACACCTTC | CASSIRTGEYGYTF
NA | TRBJ2-2 | TRBV9 | TRBD2 | TGTGCCAGCAGCGTTACCCCGGGGGGGGTGAACACCGGGGAGCTGTTTTTT | CASSVTPGGVNTGELFF
few | TRBJ1-4 | TRBV13 | NA | TGTGCCAGCAGTTCGGGAGGGGGAAGAGCGTCAAAACTGTTTTTT | CASSSGGGRASKLFF
NA | TRBJ2-5 | TRBV10-2 | TRBD1 | TGCGCCAGCGGACAGGGGCAAGAGACCCAGTACTTC | CASGQGQETQYF
NA | TRBJ2-3 | TRBV6-1 | NA | TGTGCCATCGCCCTAATAGATACGCAGTATTTT | CAIALIDTQYF
few | TRBJ2-7 | TRBV5-6 | NA | TGTGCCAGCAGCTCATCCATCTACGAGCAGTACTTC | CASSSSIYEQYF
NA | TRBJ1-5 | TRBV30 | NA | TGTGCCTGGAGTGAACAGGGCAGTCAGCCCCAGCATTTT | CAWSEQGSQPQHF
NA | TRBJ2-1 | TRBV10-3 | TRBD1 | TGTGCCATCAGGGAGACAGGGTCCCTAAATGAGCAGTTCTTC | CAIRETGSLNEQFF
NA | TRBJ2-1 | TRBV11-2 | TRBD1 | TGTGCCAGCAGCTCCGGACAGGAATACAATGAGCAGTTCTTC | CASSSGQEYNEQFF
NA | TRBJ2-2 | TRBV9 | NA | TGTGCCAGCAGCGTTGGACAGCCGAACACCGGGGAGCTGTTTTTT | CASSVGQPNTGELFF
few | TRBJ1-2 | TRBV7-9 | NA | TGTGCCAGCAGCTTTCGGGGGTATGGCTACACCTTC | CASSFRGYGYTF
NA | TRBJ2-2 | TRBV27 | NA | TGTGCCAGCAGTTTTCAAGGGGAAGGGGAGCTGTTTTTT | CASSFQGEGELFF
few | TRBJ1-1 | TRBV5-6 | NA | TGTGCCAGCAGCTTGCTTCTTGTTCGGGAAAACACTGAAGCTTTCTTT | CASSLLLVRENTEAFF
NA | TRBJ2-1 | TRBV27 | NA | TGTGCCAGCACCAAGATAAGAGAAGACTACAATGAGCAGTTCTTC | CASTKIREDYNEQFF
NA | TRBJ2-1 | TRBV6-6 | NA | TGTGCCAGCACTTTACTAGGGGGGGTTGGTCACAATGAGCAGTTCTTC | CASTLLGGVGHNEQFF
NA | TRBJ2-3 | TRBV5-1 | NA | TGCGCCAGCAGCATTGGACAGACCACAGATACGCAGTATTTT | CASSIGQTTDTQYF
NA | TRBJ2-5 | TRBV6-5 | NA | TGTGCCAGCAGATCAGCAGGGGAGACCCAGTACTTC | CASRSAGETQYF
NA | TRBJ1-1 | TRBV28 | NA | TGTGCCAGCAGTTGGGAAGCCCAGGGGCTGGCGGCTTTCTTT | CASSWEAQGLAAFF
NA | TRBJ1-1 | TRBV25-1 | NA | TGTGCCAGCAGTGAATGGGCAGGGTTTGAAGCTTTCTTT | CASSEWAGFEAFF
few | TRBJ1-2 | TRBV28 | NA | TGTGCCAGCAGTTTATTACGGGGGGCTGAGGGTTATGGCTACACCTTC | CASSLLRGAEGYGYTF
NA | TRBJ1-4 | TRBV28 | TRBD1 | TGTGCCAGCACTGCCACCGAACAGGGGCAAGCGTATGAAAAACTGTTTTTT | CASTATEQGQAYEKLFF
NA | TRBJ1-1 | TRBV28 | NA | TGTGCCAGCAGTTCTGGGGGGGCCTTGGGGAACACTGAAGCTTTCTTT | CASSSGGALGNTEAFF
NA | TRBJ1-3 | TRBV7-3 | NA | TGTGCCAGCAGCTTAACGTTAGATGGGCCGACAGTCTCTGGAAACACCATATATTTT | CASSLTLDGPTVSGNTIYF
few | TRBJ2-1 | TRBV10-3 | TRBD2 | TGTGCCATCAGTCCGGGACTAGACTACAATGAGCAGTTCTTC | CAISPGLDYNEQFF
medium-sized | TRBJ1-3 | TRBV7-8 | NA | TGTGCCAGCAGCGTGATGGGGGTTACAGGGAGCTCTGGAAACACCATATATTTT | CASSVMGVTGSSGNTIYF
NA | TRBJ1-2 | TRBV7-8 | TRBD1 | TGTGCCAGCAGCTTAGTCTCGGGGACAGGGGCAATGGCGTATGGCTACACCTTC | CASSLVSGTGAMAYGYTF